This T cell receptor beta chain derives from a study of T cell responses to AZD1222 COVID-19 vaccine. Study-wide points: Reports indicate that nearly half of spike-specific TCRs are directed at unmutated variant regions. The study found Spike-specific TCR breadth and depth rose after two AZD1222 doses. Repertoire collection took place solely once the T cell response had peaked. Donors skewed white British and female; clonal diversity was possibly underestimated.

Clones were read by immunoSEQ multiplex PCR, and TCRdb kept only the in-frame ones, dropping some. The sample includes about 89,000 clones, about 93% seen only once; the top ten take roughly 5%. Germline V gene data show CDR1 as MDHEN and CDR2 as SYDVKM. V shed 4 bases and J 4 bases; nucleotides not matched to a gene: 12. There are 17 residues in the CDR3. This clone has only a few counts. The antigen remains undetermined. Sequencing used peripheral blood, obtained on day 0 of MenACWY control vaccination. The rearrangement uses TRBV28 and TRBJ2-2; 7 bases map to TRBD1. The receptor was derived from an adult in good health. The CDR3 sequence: CASSWTSTGRSTGELFF. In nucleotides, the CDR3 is TGTGCCAGCAGTTGGACCTCGACAGGGCGCTCCACCGGGGAGCTGTTTTTT.